This T cell receptor beta chain was sequenced for a study of T cells in Graves' hyperthyroidism and ophthalmopathy. A note on this clonotype: The antigen is unknown.

The J segment lost 6 bases and the V segment lost 6 bases, leaving 6 bases of the junction unmatched. Germline-derived CDR1 and CDR2 are SGHDN and FVKESK. This CDR3 has 13 amino acids. RNA transcripts yielded amplified TCR beta CDR3 regions. HTBI primers were employed in a first-round RT-PCR of the TCR CDR3. TCRdb redid the calling of the multiplex PCR reads with MiXCR, one entry per CDR3 protein. Among approximately 370,000 distinct CDR3 sequences, around 14% were seen once, and the ten largest hold over 25%. Study findings and constraints: Blood also held most thyroid clonotypes expanded beyond 0.001.

The chain recombines TRBV14 with TRBJ1-2, with TRBD1 matching over 8 bases. The material sequenced was blood. The receptor was isolated from a young woman with Graves' hyperthyroidism. The CDR3 here is CASRVTGEHGYTF. CDR3 in DNA: TGTGCCAGCAGAGTGACAGGGGAGCATGGCTACACCTTC.